A selection of T cell receptor beta chains follows, all from one sample in a study of shared T cell receptors in the human thymus. Only in-frame clones appear in the TCRdb table, and some are missing; sequencing was by immunoSEQ multiplex PCR. Found here are about 710,000 clones, roughly 86% of them singletons; the top ten hold about 0.0094%. These same data were also listed under a study on human thymus T cells.

Sequencing used thymocytes. These receptors all come from a boy younger than two with a congenital heart defect. Both conserved end residues are part of each CDR3. D genes are given only for firm matches. Where a row states a size, it is once, few, many or the class of an expanded clone; other rows omit it.

v_gene	j_gene	abundance	d_gene	CDR3nt	CDR3aa
TRBV5-4	TRBJ2-7	NA	NA	TGTGCCAGCAGCTTGGGCGGGGCGGTGGACGAGCAGTACTTC	CASSLGGAVDEQYF
TRBV4-1	TRBJ2-5	NA	NA	TGCGCCAGCAGCCATCTGGAGACCCAGTACTTC	CASSHLETQYF
TRBV19	TRBJ1-6	NA	NA	TGTGCCAGTAGTATAGCGGCAGCCGACCGAGGTTCACCCCTCCACTTT	CASSIAAADRGSPLHF
TRBV7-8	TRBJ2-1	NA	NA	TGTGCCAGCAGCTTAGTGGACCGACTACACTACAATGAGCAGTTCTTC	CASSLVDRLHYNEQFF
TRBV9	TRBJ2-2	NA	TRBD1	TGTGCCAGCTCCGGGACAGGGTGGACCGGGGAGCTGTTTTTT	CASSGTGWTGELFF
TRBV4-3	TRBJ2-5	NA	NA	TGCGCCAGCAGCCCTACTCTGGAGTTACCTCAGGAGGCCCAGTACTTC	CASSPTLELPQEAQYF
TRBV27	TRBJ2-5	NA	TRBD2	TGTGCCAGCAGTTGGACTAGCGGGAATCTTAGAGAGACCCAGTACTTC	CASSWTSGNLRETQYF
TRBV30	TRBJ2-5	few	NA	TGTGCCTGGGGGGAGGAGACCCAGTACTTC	CAWGEETQYF
TRBV10-3	TRBJ2-7	NA	TRBD1	TGTGCCATCAGTGACCTGAAGGGACAGGGGTCCTACGAGCAGTACTTC	CAISDLKGQGSYEQYF
TRBV29-1	TRBJ2-3	NA	TRBD1	TGCAGCGTTGCACCAAAAGACAGGGGGCGCCCAGATACGCAGTATTTT	CSVAPKDRGRPDTQYF
TRBV5-4	TRBJ2-6	few	TRBD1	TGTGCCAGCAGCTCGTCAGGGGGTGCTGGGGCCAACGTCCTGACTTTC	CASSSSGGAGANVLTF
TRBV5-6	TRBJ1-5	NA	NA	TGTGCCAGCAGCTTGGGGGGAGGCAATCAGCCCCAGCATTTT	CASSLGGGNQPQHF
TRBV7-2	TRBJ1-1	NA	TRBD1	TGTGCCAGCAGCCATGGCAGGGGGCCGGCCACTGAAGCTTTCTTT	CASSHGRGPATEAFF
TRBV11-3	TRBJ2-7	NA	TRBD2	TGTGCCAGCAGTCACGCCGGGACTAGCGGGAGGAGCGAGCAGTACTTC	CASSHAGTSGRSEQYF
TRBV19	TRBJ1-2	once	TRBD1	TGTGCCAGTAGTCCCAAGAGACAGGGGAATAGTTATGGCTACACCTTC	CASSPKRQGNSYGYTF
TRBV11-2	TRBJ2-1	NA	NA	TGTGCCAGCATCCCACCGCGGGAAGATCGCGCCTACAATGAGCAGTTCTTC	CASIPPREDRAYNEQFF
TRBV15	TRBJ2-7	NA	TRBD2	TGTGCCACCGCCGGGTACCGGCGGGAGAAGGAAATCCACGAGCAGTACTTC	CATAGYRREKEIHEQYF
TRBV13	TRBJ2-2	NA	TRBD2	TGTGCCAGCAGCTTCGGCGGGGGGGCCCCCGGGGAGCTGTTTTTT	CASSFGGGAPGELFF
TRBV4-3	TRBJ2-7	NA	TRBD1	TGCGCCAGCAGCGTCCGGGACAGGGAAGGCGAGCAGTACTTC	CASSVRDREGEQYF
TRBV2	TRBJ2-1	NA	TRBD2	TGTGCCAGCAGCATAGCGGGGGACAATGAGCAGTTCTTC	CASSIAGDNEQFF
TRBV9	TRBJ2-7	NA	TRBD1	TGTGCCAGCAGCGTAGCAGGGGGTGACTACGATTTCCGCGAGCAGTACTTC	CASSVAGGDYDFREQYF
TRBV29-1	TRBJ2-1	NA	TRBD2	TGCAGCGTTGGGAGAAGGTCGGGACTAGCAGGCCACTACAATGAGCAGTTCTTC	CSVGRRSGLAGHYNEQFF
TRBV4-3	TRBJ2-1	once	NA	TGCGCCAGCAGCCAAGAAACCCCCGGCGAGCCTGCAGGAGAGCAGTTCTTC	CASSQETPGEPAGEQFF